Listed here are 31 T cell receptor beta chains from one sample, sequenced in a study of prognosis after radiotherapy for stage I lung cancer. CDR3 of TCR beta was amplified from genomic DNA via a two-round multiplex PCR. Amplification during the initial PCR round employed primers specific to each TRBV and TRBJ gene. One entry per CDR3 protein results from TCRdb running MiXCR on the multiplex PCR reads. The sample consists of almost 20,000 distinct CDR3 sequences, roughly 28% of them appearing once. Sequences were derived from PBMCs, sampled before or after stereotactic body radiation therapy (not recorded which). These receptors originate from a donor over 45 with non-small cell lung cancer.

This clonotype was recorded many times. This chain uses TRBV6-2 or TRBV6-3 with TRBJ2-1; TRBD2 aligns across 7 bases. The CDR3 is made up of 17 amino acids. CDR1 MNHEY and CDR2 SVGEGT come from the germline V gene. The V and J ends lost 0 bases and 2 bases, in that order; junction bases with no gene match: 7. This chain's CDR3 is CASSYSGGGSPYNEQFF. The DNA of the CDR3 is TGTGCCAGCAGTTACTCTGGGGGAGGGAGCCCCTACAATGAGCAGTTCTTC.

This clonotype was seen repeatedly, ten times or more. The chain couples TRBV20-1 to TRBJ2-5; TRBD2 matches at 14 bases. Trimming at V came to 6 bases and at J to 5 bases, leaving 8 bases not matched to a gene. The CDR3 covers 15 residues. From germline, CDR1 is DFQATT and CDR2 SNEGSKA (reference sequence). Here the CDR3 reads CSAQTSGGGGETQYF. The CDR3 DNA reads as TGCAGTGCCCAGACTAGCGGGGGGGGTGGGGAGACCCAGTACTTC.

This clonotype was observed once. Only one base separates this from a far larger clonotype, so it likely reflects a read error. The chain combines TRBV6-2 or TRBV6-3 with TRBJ2-1, with 10 bases fitting TRBD1. Germline V gives CDR1 MNHEY, CDR2 SVGEGT. CDR3 size: 15 residues. J lost 7 bases, V lost 5 bases, and 8 bases had no gene match. In DNA, the CDR3 is TGTGCCAGCAGTCTCCGGGACAGGGGCTTAAATGAGCAGTTCTTC. It yields the protein CASSLRDRGLNEQFF.

Regarding this clonotype: An end of the junction does not agree with germline; a read error may underlie this. This chain connects TRBV4-1 to TRBJ2-3; TRBD1 aligns across 7 bases. The CDR3 is 15 residues long. CDR1 is MGHRA, CDR2 YSYEKL, per germline. CDR3 nucleotide sequence: TGCGCCAGCAGACTCCGACAGGGCTTGGACAGATACGCAGTATTT. Its translation is CASRLRQGLDRYAVF.

Only a few counts were recorded for this clonotype. A much larger clone lies a single base off, so this may be a read error. V usage is TRBV6-2 or TRBV6-3 and J usage is TRBJ2-2, with D tentatively TRBD1 (5 bases). The CDR3 spans 15 residues. V lost 6 bases and J lost 3, with 14 bases in between. The V gene's germline CDR1 is MNHEY and CDR2 SVGEGT. The CDR3 sequence is CASRADSLDTGELFF. For the CDR3, the DNA is TGTGCCAGCAGAGCCGACAGCCTCGACACCGGGGAGCTGTTTTTT.

In this sample, this clonotype turned up a few times. The chain joins TRBV9 to TRBJ2-6; TRBD2 aligns across 8 bases. CDR1 and CDR2 from the germline V gene are SGDLS and YYNGEE. This CDR3 region has 15 residues. Trimming took 9 bases from V and 3 from J; bases not matched to a gene: 8. The CDR3, as DNA: TGTGCCACGGGGGGGGGGCTGGGTGGGGCCAACGTCCTGACTTTC. The encoded protein is CATGGGLGGANVLTF.

The genes are TRBV10-3 and TRBJ2-1; D unclear. The CDR3 is 11 residues long. Germline V gene lookup returns CDR1 ENHRY and CDR2 SYGVKD. The V end was cut by 5 bases, the J end by 6 bases, with 5 bases between. The CDR3 DNA sequence: TGTGCCATCAGTTGTTCCAATGAGCAGTTCTTC. Translating gives CAISCSNEQFF.

This clonotype was picked up many times. The genes are TRBV20-1 and TRBJ2-7, with 9 bases aligning to TRBD2. This CDR3 is 15 amino acids long. Trimming removed 0 bases from V and 6 bases from J; junction bases left unmatched: 9. Germline values: CDR1 DFQATT, CDR2 SNEGSKA (reference sequence). The DNA of the CDR3 is TGCAGTGCTAGAGAGGGAGCGGGAGGTTACAGCGAGCAGTACTTC. It translates to CSAREGAGGYSEQYF.

This clonotype was counted once. A far bigger clonotype differs at one base, so this is likely a read error. This chain connects TRBV7-2 to TRBJ2-7; D may be TRBD1 (5 bases). Germline loops: CDR1 SGHTA, CDR2 FQGNSA. CDR3 length: 13 amino acids. The CDR3 region is CAISPTDTYEQYF. The CDR3 nucleotides read TGTGCCATCAGCCCAACGGACACCTACGAGCAGTACTTC.

This clonotype was detected ten times or more. The V and J genes are TRBV28 and TRBJ2-7; TRBD1 might be the D (5 bases). V was clipped by 7 bases and J by 6 bases, with 19 bases between them. Per the germline V gene, CDR1 is MDHEN and CDR2 is SYDVKM. This CDR3 is built from 14 residues. The CDR3 reads CASNDRSGMGEQYF. CDR3 coding DNA: TGTGCCAGCAACGACAGATCCGGTATGGGCGAGCAGTACTTC.

In the case of this clonotype: Since a far larger clone is one base different, this is likely a read error. V and J are TRBV2 and TRBJ2-2, with 10 nucleotides matching TRBD2. The CDR3 runs 16 residues. J gave up 4 bases and V 7 bases, and 9 bases lay outside the gene matches. Germline lookup yields CDR1 SNHLY and CDR2 FYNNEI. CDR3 amino acids: CASILSGLASTGELFF. The CDR3 DNA sequence: TGTGCCAGCATCCTATCGGGACTAGCGTCCACCGGGGAGCTGTTTTTT. Combining the CDR3 with reference TRBV2 and TRBJ2-2 gives the whole variable domain EPEVTQTPSHQVTQMGQEVILRCVPISNHLYFYWYRQILGQKVEFLVSFYNNEISEKSEIFDDQFSVERPDGSNFTLKIRSTKLEDSAMYFCASILSGLASTGELFFGEGSRLTVL.

In regard to this clonotype: A much larger clonotype is one base distant, so this may be a read error. The chain is built from TRBV6-2 or TRBV6-3 and TRBJ1-1; D not certain. With 6 bases removed from V and 4 bases from J, the gap between germline ends came to 18 bases. This CDR3 contains 15 residues. CDR1 is MNHEY, CDR2 SVGEGT, per germline. CDR3 coding DNA: TGTGCCAGCAGGACCGGGATATATGTTGGCACTGAAGCTTTCTTT. It specifies CASRTGIYVGTEAFF.

The V and J genes are TRBV4-3 and TRBJ2-7, with 11 bases fitting TRBD2. Germline CDR1 LGHNA, CDR2 YSLEER. The CDR3 sequence is 14 residues long. V dropped 3 bases and J dropped 6; count of bases not matched to a gene: 4. The CDR3 DNA follows: TGCGCCAGCAGCCAGACTAGCGGGACGGGCGAGCAGTACTTC. Translated: CASSQTSGTGEQYF.

This clonotype was counted at least ten times. The chain employs TRBV14 and TRBJ2-5; TRBD2 agrees at 10 bases. Looked up from germline, CDR1 is SGHDN and CDR2 is FVKESK. The CDR3 has 15 amino acids. Trimming cost V 3 bases and J 5 bases; bases outside gene matches: 6. This chain's CDR3 is CASSQSGRAAETQYF. The CDR3 region has the DNA TGTGCCAGCAGCCAGAGCGGGAGGGCCGCGGAGACCCAGTACTTC.

This clonotype was seen repeatedly, ten times or more. The CDR3 protein is CASSPGPVGTGELFF. The DNA of the CDR3 is TGTGCCAGCTCACCAGGGCCGGTGGGCACCGGGGAGCTGTTTTTT. The V call is TRBV18, the J call TRBJ2-2; D call uncertain. The germline CDR1 and CDR2 sequences are KGHSH and LQKENI. Trimming shortened V by 2 bases and J by 4 bases, and 11 bases separated the two germline ends. This CDR3 is built from 15 residues.

This clonotype was detected ten times or more. The chain uses TRBV5-1 and TRBJ2-3; weak D call: TRBD2 (5 bases). This CDR3 is built from 15 residues. Germline assignment: CDR1 SGHRS and CDR2 YFSETQ. V was cut by 0 bases and J by 0 bases, with 8 bases left in between. In DNA, the CDR3 is TGCGCCAGCAGCTTGGCGGGATCGAGCACAGATACGCAGTATTTT. Residues: CASSLAGSSTDTQYF. The whole variable domain, remainder taken from reference TRBV5-1 and TRBJ2-3, is KAGVTQTPRYLIKTRGQQVTLSCSPISGHRSVSWYQQTPGQGLQFLFEYFSETQRNKGNFPGRFSGRQFSNSRSEMNVSTLELGDSALYLCASSLAGSSTDTQYFGPGTRLTVL.

The table lists this clonotype with many counts. This chain links TRBV30 with TRBJ1-2; the D gene is possibly TRBD1 (6 bases). This CDR3 has 12 residues. V was cut by 4 bases and J by 5 bases, with 11 bases left in between. The germline V gene has CDR1 GTSNPN and CDR2 SVGIG (reference sequence). In nucleotides, the CDR3 is TGTGCCTGGACTATTCAGGGGTATGGCTACACCTTC. It codes for CAWTIQGYGYTF.

About this clonotype: A much larger clone is a single base away; this may be a read error. The J gene is TRBJ2-4, the V gene TRBV29-1; D might be TRBD2 (5 bases). Germline V gene lookup returns CDR1 SQVTM and CDR2 ANQGSEA. V lost 4 bases, J lost 7 bases, and 14 bases lay in between. This CDR3 comprises 13 residues. DNA of the CDR3: TGCAGCGTTGCTCAGGTGGAGGCGAACATTCAGTACTTC. Encoded protein: CSVAQVEANIQYF.

In this sample, this clonotype turned up many times. The J gene is TRBJ1-2, the V gene TRBV6-1; TRBD1 might be the D (5 bases). The CDR3 runs 13 residues. V was cut by 6 bases and J by 3 bases, with 11 bases left in between. CDR1 is MNHNS, CDR2 SASEGT, per germline. The DNA of the CDR3 is TGTGCCAGCAGGTCCGGGACTGACTATGGCTACACCTTC. It translates to CASRSGTDYGYTF.

This clonotype was found many times. This chain uses TRBV7-9 with TRBJ2-1, with TRBD2 identical over 7 bases. The J segment lost 5 bases and the V segment lost 3 bases, leaving 7 bases of the junction unmatched. The CDR3 contains 15 residues. Looked up from germline, CDR1 is SEHNR and CDR2 is FQNEAQ (reference sequence). The DNA for the CDR3 is TGTGCCAGCAGCTTTAGCGGGCCTTTGGACAATGAGCAGTTCTTC. Its translation is CASSFSGPLDNEQFF.

Ten or more counts support this clonotype. The chain carries TRBV28 and TRBJ2-7; D is undetermined. CDR1 is MDHEN, CDR2 SYDVKM, per germline. The CDR3 has 11 residues. V gave up 6 bases and J gave up 7 bases, with 10 bases separating them. CDR3 DNA: TGTGCCAGCAGCTTAACGCTGGAGCAGTACTTC. Protein: CASSLTLEQYF.

The rearrangement links TRBV6-5 to TRBJ2-7; D is uncertain. The CDR3 is 14 residues long. Germline-derived CDR1 and CDR2 are MNHEY and SVGAGI. Trimming took off 4 bases at V and 1 base at J, with 11 bases between the two ends. The CDR3 nucleotides read TGTGCCAGCAGTTCTGATTATATATCCTACGAGCAGTACTTC. The encoded protein is CASSSDYISYEQYF.

This clonotype was counted ten times or more. V usage is TRBV30 and J usage is TRBJ2-3, with D maybe TRBD1 (6 bases). Deletions cut 4 bases from V and 5 bases from J, with 19 bases between. CDR1 is GTSNPN, CDR2 SVGIG, per germline (reference sequence). The CDR3 spans 15 residues. The chain's CDR3 is CAWTPPRTALDTQYF. In DNA form, the CDR3 reads TGTGCCTGGACCCCCCCTAGGACAGCCTTAGATACGCAGTATTTT.

In its sample, this clonotype was seen many times. The J gene is TRBJ2-1, the V gene TRBV7-6; the D gene is possibly TRBD2 (5 bases). With 5 bases removed from V and 6 bases from J, the gap between germline ends came to 11 bases. The CDR3 is made up of 13 amino acids. Germline values: CDR1 SGHVS, CDR2 FNYEAQ. For the CDR3, the DNA is TGTGCCAGCAGCGGCGGACTTTTCAATGAGCAGTTCTTC. The encoded protein is CASSGGLFNEQFF.

With respect to this clonotype: Given a much more abundant clone one base away, this may be a read error. The chain combines TRBV12-3 or TRBV12-4 with TRBJ2-1; TRBD2 aligns across 8 bases. After removal of 4 bases from V and 6 bases from J, the junction contained 8 bases not matched to a gene. This CDR3 region has 15 residues. CDR3 sequence reads: CASSSGGGWPNEQFF. Written as DNA, the CDR3 is TGTGCCAGCAGTTCGGGAGGGGGGTGGCCCAATGAGCAGTTCTTC.

This clonotype was counted between two and nine times. Since a far larger clone is one base different, this is likely a read error. The CDR3 DNA sequence: TGTGCCAGCAGTTACCCGAATTACGAGCAGTACTTC. Translation: CASSYPNYEQYF. The rearrangement links TRBV6-5 to TRBJ2-7; D is undetermined. CDR1 is MNHEY and CDR2 is SVGAGI in the germline V gene. The CDR3 runs 12 residues. V was pared by 2 bases and J by 4 bases, with 6 bases between.

This clonotype was counted ten times or more. The J gene is TRBJ1-5, the V gene TRBV5-6; maybe TRBD1 (6 bases). This CDR3 comprises 15 residues. The germline gives CDR1 SGHDT, CDR2 YYEEEE. Deletions cut 1 base from V and 2 bases from J, with 10 bases between. The CDR3 DNA sequence: TGTGCCAGCAGCTTGAGGGGGACTGGCAATCAGCCCCAGCATTTT. Translation gives CASSLRGTGNQPQHF. The full variable domain, rest sourced from reference TRBV5-6 and TRBJ1-5, is DAGVTQSPTHLIKTRGQQVTLRCSPKSGHDTVSWYQQALGQGPQFIFQYYEEEERQRGNFPDRFSGHQFPNYSSELNVNALLLGDSALYLCASSLRGTGNQPQHFGDGTRLSIL.

This clonotype was detected many times. The chain employs TRBV20-1 and TRBJ2-4; TRBD2 matches 11 bases. The CDR3 consists of 18 residues. After removal of 2 bases from V and 0 bases from J, the junction contained 9 bases not matched to a gene. Per germline, CDR1 DFQATT and CDR2 SNEGSKA (reference sequence). The CDR3 coding sequence is TGCAGTGCTAGACAGGGGGGGACTAGCGGAATAGCCAAAAACATTCAGTACTTC. Its translation is CSARQGGTSGIAKNIQYF.

This clonotype occurred many times. This chain joins TRBV3-1 and TRBJ2-7; D uncertain. The CDR3 is made up of 14 amino acids. With 3 bases removed from V and 2 bases from J, the gap between germline ends came to 11 bases. CDR1 and CDR2 from the germline V gene are LGHDT and YNNKEL (reference sequence). CDR3 protein: CASSQSGETYEQYF. The DNA for the CDR3 is TGTGCCAGCAGCCAGTCAGGAGAAACCTACGAGCAGTACTTC.

A word on this clonotype: With a much larger clone just one base away, this may be a read error. The chain uses TRBV6-2 or TRBV6-3 and TRBJ2-1; D remains unclear. The CDR3 has 15 amino acids. Per the germline V gene, CDR1 is MNHEY and CDR2 is SVGEGT. This CDR3 is CASSYSITLGLQQLF. The CDR3 region has the DNA TGTGCCAGCAGTTACTCGATAACGCTTGGGCTACAGCAGCTCTTC.

At least ten counts were recorded for this clonotype. CDR3 residues: CASSYPETSYEQYF. The CDR3 coding sequence is TGTGCCAGCAGTTATCCCGAGACCTCCTACGAGCAGTACTTC. The chain uses TRBV6-2 or TRBV6-3 and TRBJ2-7, with no clear D. The CDR3 covers 14 residues. Trimming shortened V by 3 bases and J by 0 bases, and 9 bases separated the two germline ends. Germline CDR1 and CDR2: MNHEY and SVGEGT.